The rows below give T cell receptor beta chains drawn from one sample of a study of blood T cell repertoires in COVID-19. This table comes from immunoSEQ multiplex PCR, and its TCRdb copy is limited to in-frame clones, with some not included. The sample lists roughly 65,000 clones, roughly 79% occurring once. The material sequenced was peripheral blood. The receptors come from a human donor in a cohort sampled during active COVID-19. Each CDR3 is given with its conserved first and last residue. A D gene is named only where the DNA matches it firmly. Where a row states a size, it is once, few, many or the class of an expanded clone; other rows omit it.

D gene	V gene	J gene	clone size	CDR3 DNA	CDR3 protein
.	TRBV21-1	TRBJ2-3	.	TGTGCCAGCAGCTCCGGACTAGCGAGCAGCACAGATACGCAGTATTTT	CASSSGLASSTDTQYF
TRBD1	TRBV18	TRBJ2-3	.	TGTGCCAGCTCTCAAAGGCAGGGGGCTGGGTCGGATACGCAGTATTTT	CASSQRQGAGSDTQYF
.	TRBV19	TRBJ2-3	.	TGTGCCAGTAGCCACCAAGCGGTTCGTAGCACAGATACGCAGTATTTT	CASSHQAVRSTDTQYF
TRBD1	TRBV5-4	TRBJ2-5	.	TGTGCCAGCAGCTTGCAAACAGGGGCCGAGACCCAGTACTTC	CASSLQTGAETQYF
TRBD2	TRBV5-1	TRBJ2-7	.	TGCGCCAGCAGCCCCGGGACTAGCGGGGGGGAGCAGTACTTC	CASSPGTSGGEQYF
TRBD1	TRBV10-3	TRBJ2-3	.	TGTGCCATCAGTGACCGGACAGGGGGGGCCGATACGCAGTATTTT	CAISDRTGGADTQYF
.	TRBV15	TRBJ1-2	.	TGTGCCACCAGCATCGGGGGGCGAAGCTACACCTTC	CATSIGGRSYTF
.	TRBV6-5	TRBJ1-2	.	TGTGCCAGCAGTCCCCCGAGTTCCAACTATGGCTACACCTTC	CASSPPSSNYGYTF
TRBD1	TRBV6-5	TRBJ1-1	.	TGTGCCAGCAGTTACGCTACAGGGGGCTGGGAAGCTTTCTTT	CASSYATGGWEAFF
TRBD2	TRBV6-4	TRBJ2-3	.	TGTGCCAGCAGGGGACTAGCGGGAGGGAGCACAGATACGCAGTATTTT	CASRGLAGGSTDTQYF
.	TRBV10-2	TRBJ1-1	once	TGCGCCAGCAGTGAGCCGAGCATCGGGACTGAAGCTTTCTTT	CASSEPSIGTEAFF
TRBD1	TRBV19	TRBJ2-5	.	TGTGCCAGTAGTATAGAAGGGGGACAGGTCGGAGAGACCCAGTACTTC	CASSIEGGQVGETQYF
.	TRBV19	TRBJ2-7	few	TGTGCCAGTAAAAATCTTCGGTACTTC	CASKNLRYF
.	TRBV25-1	TRBJ2-2	.	TGTGCCAGCAGTTCTCACAGGGGACTTCGGTCCACCGGGGAGCTGTTTTTT	CASSSHRGLRSTGELFF
.	TRBV2	TRBJ2-5	.	TGTGCCAGCAGGGAGGATCAAGAGACCCAGTACTTC	CASREDQETQYF
.	TRBV7-9	TRBJ2-1	.	TGTGCCAGCAGCTTCCCAGGGAATGAGCAGTTCTTC	CASSFPGNEQFF
.	TRBV28	TRBJ1-2	.	TGTGCCAGCAGCGCCCCGGGGAATGGCTATGGCTACACCTTC	CASSAPGNGYGYTF
TRBD1	TRBV3-1/TRBV3-2	TRBJ1-2	.	TGTGCCAGCAGCCCCAGGGGGCAGGATGGCTACACCTTC	CASSPRGQDGYTF
.	TRBV20-1	TRBJ1-2	.	TGCAGTGCTAGAGACAGCGATGGCTACACCTTC	CSARDSDGYTF
.	TRBV15	TRBJ2-7	few	TGTGCCACCAGCCCCCCATTCCACAGCTCCTACGAGCAGTACTTC	CATSPPFHSSYEQYF
TRBD2	TRBV11-2	TRBJ2-7	.	TGTGCCAGCAGCTTACCTAGCGGGAGTTCCTACGAGCAGTACTTC	CASSLPSGSSYEQYF
.	TRBV6-2/TRBV6-3	TRBJ1-5	.	TGTGCCAGCAGTTACCCTCCGGGACTAGGGACGGGTAGCAATCAGCCCCAGCATTTT	CASSYPPGLGTGSNQPQHF
TRBD2	TRBV7-6	TRBJ2-1	.	TGTGCCAGCAGCTTAGGCGCGGGAGGGCCGATTGAGCAGTTCTTC	CASSLGAGGPIEQFF
TRBD1	TRBV24-1	TRBJ2-1	.	TGTGCCACCATGCCAGGGGGCCGCAATGAGCAGTTCTTC	CATMPGGRNEQFF
TRBD2	TRBV28	TRBJ2-1	.	TGTGCCAGCAGTGGGACTAGCGGGAGATACGGTGAGCAGTTCTTC	CASSGTSGRYGEQFF
.	TRBV7-9	TRBJ2-3	.	TGTGCCAGCAGGGGGGGAAGCGGAACTAGCACAGATACGCAGTATTTT	CASRGGSGTSTDTQYF
.	TRBV5-8	TRBJ2-3	.	TGTGCCAGCAGCTTTGGACAGTCTAGCACAGATACGCAGTATTTT	CASSFGQSSTDTQYF
TRBD1	TRBV19	TRBJ1-5	.	TGTGCCAGTGTTGACAGGGGGCCGAATCAGCCCCAGCATTTT	CASVDRGPNQPQHF
.	TRBV29-1	TRBJ1-6	.	TGCAGCGTTGCGGAGGGCCTCTCCTATAATTCACCCCTCCACTTT	CSVAEGLSYNSPLHF
.	TRBV7-8	TRBJ1-6	once	TGTGCCAGCAGCTCAACGGGGGGATCACCCCTCCACTTT	CASSSTGGSPLHF
.	TRBV2	TRBJ2-3	.	TGTGCCAGCAGTGAACTCTCGTTTGCAGATACGCAGTATTTT	CASSELSFADTQYF
.	TRBV11-1	TRBJ2-2	.	TGTGCCAGCAGGCAGGGATACACCGGGGAGCTGTTTTTT	CASRQGYTGELFF
TRBD1	TRBV11-2	TRBJ2-1	.	TGTGCCAGCAGCTTGTATGGGACAGGGGGCTCCTACAATGAGCAGTTCTTC	CASSLYGTGGSYNEQFF
.	TRBV28	TRBJ2-7	.	TGTGCCAGCAGTTTGCCAGGGGATCTATCCTACGAGCAGTACTTC	CASSLPGDLSYEQYF
.	TRBV7-2	TRBJ1-4	.	TGTGCCAGCAGGCCGGGAACCCCGGGCCCTAATGAAAAACTGTTTTTT	CASRPGTPGPNEKLFF
TRBD1	TRBV19	TRBJ1-1	.	TGTGCCAGTAGTCGGACAGGGGATCCCCCTGAAGCTTTCTTT	CASSRTGDPPEAFF
.	TRBV6-5	TRBJ1-1	few	TGTGCCAGCAGTTACTCGTTTAGGGGGACCGCTGAAGCTTTCTTT	CASSYSFRGTAEAFF
.	TRBV27	TRBJ1-1	.	TGTGCCAGCAGTGTACAGGTGAACACTGAAGCTTTCTTT	CASSVQVNTEAFF
TRBD2	TRBV6-6	TRBJ2-7	once	TGTGCCAGCAGTCTAGGGACTAGCGGGGGATTAACCTACGAGCAGTACTTC	CASSLGTSGGLTYEQYF
.	TRBV29-1	TRBJ2-1	.	TGCAGCGTTGAAACTAGTACGAACAATGAGCAGTTCTTC	CSVETSTNNEQFF
.	TRBV7-9	TRBJ1-1	.	TGTGCCAGCAGCCACAGGGATCTGGGGACTGAAGCTTTCTTT	CASSHRDLGTEAFF
TRBD2	TRBV3-1/TRBV3-2	TRBJ2-1	.	TGTGCCAGCAGCCAAGATCTAGCGGGGGGCAATGAGCAGTTCTTC	CASSQDLAGGNEQFF
TRBD1	TRBV6-2/TRBV6-3	TRBJ2-5	.	TGTGCCAGCAGTTACTTAGACAGGGGGACCCAGTACTTC	CASSYLDRGTQYF
TRBD1	TRBV11-2	TRBJ1-1	.	TGTGCCAGCAGCCTCGGCGGGACAGGGGTTACGAGAGGAGCTTTCTTT	CASSLGGTGVTRGAFF
.	TRBV15	TRBJ1-2	.	TGTGCCACCAGCCCCGCGGGGGGATATGGCTACACCTTC	CATSPAGGYGYTF
TRBD2	TRBV7-9	TRBJ2-3	.	TGTGCCAGCAGTCCCCCGGGGGGGCGGGACCAACCCGCAGATACGCAGTATTTT	CASSPPGGRDQPADTQYF
.	TRBV5-6	TRBJ1-2	few	TGTGCCAGCAGCTTGAATGAGGGAGACTACACCTTC	CASSLNEGDYTF
.	TRBV7-2	TRBJ2-3	.	TGTGCCAGCAGCTTTAACAGAAACACAGATACGCAGTATTTT	CASSFNRNTDTQYF
TRBD1	TRBV23-1	TRBJ2-1	.	TGCGCCAGCAGTCAACCTAACCCCACCGGGACAGGGAACTACAATGAGCAGTTCTTC	CASSQPNPTGTGNYNEQFF
TRBD1	TRBV18	TRBJ1-1	.	TGTGCCAGCTCACCCGACAGGGGAGCTTTCTTT	CASSPDRGAFF
.	TRBV4-1	TRBJ2-5	once	TGCGCCAGCAGCCAAGAACCCACCCCGCCTAGTACAGGGGAGACCCAGTACTTC	CASSQEPTPPSTGETQYF
.	TRBV6-1	TRBJ2-2	.	TGTGCCAGCAGTGATGGGGGGTTTAGCACCGGGGAGCTGTTTTTT	CASSDGGFSTGELFF
.	TRBV19	TRBJ2-2	.	TGTGCCAGTAGCACAGTGATCCGGACCGGGGAGCTGTTTTTT	CASSTVIRTGELFF